This T cell receptor beta chain stems from a study of glioma-infiltrating T cells after dendritic cell vaccination. Study at large: Three intradermal dendritic cell vaccine injections were given every two weeks.

CDR3 length: 14 amino acids. Germline-derived CDR1 and CDR2 are MNHEY and SVGAGI. With V trimmed by 6 bases and J by 7 bases, 5 bases remained unmatched. Measured with immunoSEQ multiplex PCR; TCRdb has only the in-frame clones, and not every one. Altogether some 110,000 clones are present, around 89% being singletons, with the ten largest covering 2.7%. Time point: after dendritic cell vaccination, including at tumor progression/relapse. Specimen: blood, collected after dendritic cell vaccination. The J gene is TRBJ1-6, the V gene TRBV6-5, with TRBD1 identical over 8 bases. This TCR was sampled from a human donor with glioblastoma. As DNA, the CDR3 is TGTGCCAGCAGCAGACAGGGGCAGAATTCACCCCTCCACTTT. It encodes CASSRQGQNSPLHF.